The 26 T cell receptor beta chains given below trace back to one sample, sequenced in a study of blood T cell repertoires in COVID-19. Repertoires were generated with immunoSEQ multiplex PCR, while TCRdb's copy carries only in-frame clones and drops some. Counted here are 55,000 to 70,000 clones, around 86% occurring once; the ten biggest clones make up around 3.7%. Sequenced sample: peripheral blood. The receptors shown here come from an elderly woman with acute or convalescent COVID-19.

The genes are TRBV2 and TRBJ2-6; TRBD1 matches 9 bases. Germline CDR1 is SNHLY and CDR2 is FYNNEI. Trimming removed 8 bases from V and 2 bases from J; junction bases left unmatched: 16. The CDR3 contains 19 residues. This CDR3 is CASLNDEGQGLAGANVLTF. DNA for the CDR3: TGTGCCAGCCTCAACGACGAGGGACAGGGTCTCGCTGGGGCCAACGTCCTGACTTTC. Using reference TRBV2 and TRBJ2-6 for the parts outside the CDR3, the full variable domain is EPEVTQTPSHQVTQMGQEVILRCVPISNHLYFYWYRQILGQKVEFLVSFYNNEISEKSEIFDDQFSVERPDGSNFTLKIRSTKLEDSAMYFCASLNDEGQGLAGANVLTFGAGSRLTVL.

The chain is built from TRBV29-1 and TRBJ2-7, with 7 bases that match TRBD1. This CDR3 spans 14 amino acids. Germline V gene sequence: CDR1 SQVTM, CDR2 ANQGSEA. With V trimmed by 5 bases and J by 0 bases, 7 bases remained unmatched. DNA for the CDR3: TGCAGCGTTCGCGACAGGGAACCCTCCTACGAGCAGTACTTC. Its translation: CSVRDREPSYEQYF.

The chain recombines TRBV19 with TRBJ2-7, with TRBD2 matching 13 bases. The CDR3 extends over 16 amino acids. CDR1 LNHDA and CDR2 SQIVND come from the germline V gene (reference sequence). The J segment lost 3 bases and the V segment lost 3 bases, leaving 5 bases of the junction unmatched. CDR3 residues: CASSIQGTSGIYEQYF. The CDR3 DNA is TGTGCCAGTAGTATCCAGGGGACTAGCGGGATCTACGAGCAGTACTTC.

The chain joins TRBV7-2 to TRBJ2-3; D is possibly TRBD1 (6 bases). Per the germline V gene, CDR1 is SGHTA and CDR2 is FQGNSA. V dropped 1 base and J dropped 4 bases, with 15 bases sitting between them. The CDR3 runs 16 residues. CDR3 bases: TGTGCCAGCAGCTTAGTTCCAGGGGAGAGGGCAGATACGCAGTATTTT. Amino acid sequence: CASSLVPGERADTQYF.

This sequence joins TRBV28 and TRBJ2-7; 9 bases map to TRBD1. The CDR3 is 15 amino acids. The ends lost 10 bases at V and 0 bases at J; junction bases unmatched: 10. Per germline, CDR1 MDHEN and CDR2 SYDVKM. CDR3: CATTSTGQGSYEQYF. CDR3 nucleotides: TGTGCCACCACCTCAACGGGACAGGGCTCCTACGAGCAGTACTTC. The full variable domain, rest sourced from reference TRBV28 and TRBJ2-7, is DVKVTQSSRYLVKRTGEKVFLECVQDMDHENMFWYRQDPGLGLRLIYFSYDVKMKEKGDIPEGYSVSREKKERFSLILESASTNQTSMYLCATTSTGQGSYEQYFGPGTRLTVT.

The J gene is TRBJ2-7, the V gene TRBV2; no reliable D call. Looked up from germline, CDR1 is SNHLY and CDR2 is FYNNEI. The ends were cut back, 2 bases at V and 3 bases at J, with 8 bases in the middle. CDR3 size: 13 residues. The CDR3 DNA reads TGTGCCAGCAGTGAAATATCCGTCTACGAGCAGTACTTC. It codes for CASSEISVYEQYF. Variable domain in full (rest from reference TRBV2 and TRBJ2-7): EPEVTQTPSHQVTQMGQEVILRCVPISNHLYFYWYRQILGQKVEFLVSFYNNEISEKSEIFDDQFSVERPDGSNFTLKIRSTKLEDSAMYFCASSEISVYEQYFGPGTRLTVT.

The chain carries TRBV7-8 and TRBJ1-1; D might be TRBD1 (6 bases). CDR3 size: 15 residues. Trimming shortened V by 3 bases and J by 0 bases, and 11 bases separated the two germline ends. Germline CDR1 SGHVS, CDR2 FQNEAQ. CDR3 region: CASSFTQGMNTEAFF. The CDR3 nucleotides read TGTGCCAGCAGCTTTACACAGGGAATGAACACTGAAGCTTTCTTT.

The chain carries TRBV9 and TRBJ2-5; no reliable D call. The CDR3 has 13 amino acids. V shed 1 base and J shed 5 bases, with 9 bases lying between them. CDR1 and CDR2 from the germline V gene are SGDLS and YYNGEE. The CDR3 region has the DNA TGTGCCAGCAGCGTACCGCCGGTGGAGACCCAGTACTTC. Translating gives CASSVPPVETQYF.

This chain connects TRBV3-1 (or the pseudogene TRBV3-2) to TRBJ2-5, with unresolved D. Germline V gene lookup returns CDR1 LGHDT and CDR2 YNNKEL (reference sequence). Trimming took off 1 base at V and 4 bases at J, with 16 bases between the two ends. This CDR3 spans 16 amino acids. CDR3 nucleotides: TGTGCCAGCAGCCAAGCGGTTCCTAGATTCCCAGAGACCCAGTACTTC. Translated: CASSQAVPRFPETQYF.

The chain employs TRBV27 and TRBJ2-7; TRBD2 aligns across 7 bases. Germline-derived CDR1 and CDR2 are MNHEY and SMNVEV (reference sequence). V shed 5 bases and J 1 base; nucleotides not matched to a gene: 5. The CDR3 is made up of 14 amino acids. The CDR3 loop is CASSAGTTSYEQYF. In nucleotides, the CDR3 is TGTGCCAGCAGTGCCGGGACTACATCCTACGAGCAGTACTTC.

This clone was observed once. The chain links TRBV5-4 to TRBJ2-7, with D possibly being TRBD2 (5 bases). CDR1 is SGHNT and CDR2 is YYREEE in the germline V gene (reference sequence). Deletions cut 2 bases from V and 3 bases from J, with 12 bases between. The CDR3 has 14 amino acids. CDR3 sequence reads: CASSFTGTGYEQYF. Here the CDR3 DNA reads TGTGCCAGCAGCTTCACGGGAACGGGCTACGAGCAGTACTTC.

The chain's CDR3 is CASSSRGEGADTQYF. The CDR3 DNA is TGTGCCAGCAGTTCCAGGGGAGAGGGTGCAGATACGCAGTATTTT. The chain recombines TRBV28 with TRBJ2-3, with D perhaps TRBD1 (6 bases). The germline V gene encodes CDR1 MDHEN and CDR2 SYDVKM. With 4 bases removed from V and 4 bases from J, the gap between germline ends came to 15 bases. This CDR3 region has 15 residues.

The sample holds one count of this clone. This chain links TRBV4-3 with TRBJ1-3; D is ambiguous. The CDR3 length is 15 residues. Trimming took off 6 bases at V and 0 bases at J, with 12 bases between the two ends. Germline CDR1 reads LGHNA; CDR2 reads YSLEER. CDR3 protein: CASRLLGLSGNTIYF. DNA for the CDR3: TGCGCCAGCAGATTACTGGGCCTCTCTGGAAACACCATATATTTT.

V is TRBV19 and J is TRBJ2-7; tentatively, D is TRBD2 (5 bases). Germline-derived CDR1 and CDR2 are LNHDA and SQIVND (reference sequence). With 5 bases removed from V and 7 bases from J, the gap between germline ends came to 24 bases. The CDR3 covers 16 residues. In nucleotides, the CDR3 is TGTGCCAGTAGTGGGCTAGCCGCACCGAGAATGGGGGAGCAGTACTTC. Its protein is CASSGLAAPRMGEQYF. Full variable domain (outside the CDR3, taken from reference TRBV19 and TRBJ2-7): DGGITQSPKYLFRKEGQNVTLSCEQNLNHDAMYWYRQDPGQGLRLIYYSQIVNDFQKGDIAEGYSVSREKKESFPLTVTSAQKNPTAFYLCASSGLAAPRMGEQYFGPGTRLTVT.

This chain uses TRBV7-9 with TRBJ2-3; 10 nucleotides match TRBD1. The germline V gene encodes CDR1 SEHNR and CDR2 FQNEAQ (reference sequence). V shed 6 bases and J 11 bases; nucleotides not matched to a gene: 5. This CDR3 spans 12 amino acids. The CDR3 loop reads CASSSTGGEQYF. As DNA, the CDR3 is TGTGCCAGCAGTTCGACAGGGGGCGAGCAGTATTTT.

The rearrangement uses TRBV14 and TRBJ2-7; possibly TRBD2 for D (5 bases). The V end was cut by 1 base, the J end by 9 bases, with 19 bases between. CDR3 size: 15 residues. From germline, CDR1 is SGHDN and CDR2 FVKESK. Here the CDR3 reads CASSQAPSEDLRQYF. The CDR3 nucleotides read TGTGCCAGCAGCCAAGCGCCCTCGGAGGACCTCCGGCAGTACTTC. Using reference TRBV14 and TRBJ2-7 for the parts outside the CDR3, the full variable domain is EAGVTQFPSHSVIEKGQTVTLRCDPISGHDNLYWYRRVMGKEIKFLLHFVKESKQDESGMPNNRFLAERTGGTYSTLKVQPAELEDSGVYFCASSQAPSEDLRQYFGPGTRLTVT.

The rearrangement uses TRBV6-6 and TRBJ2-1; 12 bases map to TRBD2. V was pared by 2 bases and J by 5 bases, with 4 bases of the junction left unmatched. CDR1 MNHNY and CDR2 SVGAGI come from the germline V gene (reference sequence). The CDR3 sequence is 16 residues long. Here the CDR3 DNA reads TGTGCCAGCAGTTACCCTAGCGGGGGGGTTAACAATGAGCAGTTCTTC. Translating gives CASSYPSGGVNNEQFF.

The chain links TRBV5-4 to TRBJ2-3, with 8 bases aligning to TRBD2. This CDR3 region has 14 residues. V was clipped by 6 bases and J by 4 bases; unmatched bases: 7. Germline CDR1 and CDR2: SGHNT and YYREEE (reference sequence). The CDR3 nucleotides are TGTGCCAGCACCATGGGACTAGTCCCAGATACGCAGTATTTT. Its protein product is CASTMGLVPDTQYF.

The gene calls are TRBV5-1 and TRBJ2-1; a possible D gene is TRBD1 (5 bases). CDR1 SGHRS and CDR2 YFSETQ come from the germline V gene. The CDR3 runs to 11 residues. Trimming took off 5 bases at V and 6 bases at J, with 6 bases between the two ends. CDR3 DNA: TGCGCCAGCAGAGGGGCCAATGAGCAGTTCTTC. Residues: CASRGANEQFF.

The rearrangement uses TRBV7-6 and TRBJ2-1; 7 bases fit TRBD2. Germline lookup yields CDR1 SGHVS and CDR2 FNYEAQ. Trimming at V came to 1 base and at J to 7 bases, leaving 7 bases not matched to a gene. The CDR3 length is 15 residues. CDR3 bases: TGTGCCAGCAGCTTAGACGCGACTAGCAGGAATGAGCAGTTCTTC. Residues: CASSLDATSRNEQFF.

This clone has more than one count but fewer than ten. The J gene is TRBJ1-6, the V gene TRBV10-3, with D perhaps TRBD1 (5 bases). Germline V gene lookup returns CDR1 ENHRY and CDR2 SYGVKD. The CDR3 covers 13 residues. Trimming took off 4 bases at V and 7 bases at J, with 8 bases between the two ends. DNA for the CDR3: TGTGCCATCAGTGGACAGTCGAATTCACCCCTCCACTTT. It codes for CAISGQSNSPLHF.

This clone is a singleton in its sample. J is TRBJ2-1 and V is TRBV7-9; 11 positions match TRBD2. The CDR3 runs to 15 residues. Germline loops: CDR1 SEHNR, CDR2 FQNEAQ (reference sequence). The V segment lost 5 bases and the J segment 5 bases; nucleotides outside the gene matches: 5. The CDR3 is CASSSYSGRDNEQFF. The DNA of the CDR3 is TGTGCCAGCAGCAGTTATAGCGGGAGGGACAATGAGCAGTTCTTC.

V is TRBV11-3 and J is TRBJ2-1; 9 nucleotides line up with TRBD2. This CDR3 comprises 15 residues. V shed 5 bases, J shed 6 bases, and the junction held 8 bases outside the gene matches. CDR1 is SGHNT, CDR2 YENEEA, per germline. The CDR3 loop is CASSPSAGGPNEQFF. The CDR3 nucleotides are TGTGCCAGCAGCCCTTCAGCGGGGGGCCCCAATGAGCAGTTCTTC.

J is TRBJ1-1 and V is TRBV21-1. TRBV21-1 is designated a pseudogene. The CDR3 runs to 15 residues. CDR3 sequence: CASSKLEGCLELAFF. DNA of the CDR3: TGTGCCAGCAGCAAATTGGAGGGGTGCCTTGAATTAGCTTTCTTT.

The CDR3 region has the DNA TGTGCCAGCAGCGTGGGGGCGGCGAAAGGGGCTGAAGCTTTCTTT. Its translation: CASSVGAAKGAEAFF. The chain is built from TRBV9 and TRBJ1-1; tentative D call: TRBD1 (6 bases). V lost 2 bases, J lost 6 bases, and 17 bases lay in between. The germline gives CDR1 SGDLS, CDR2 YYNGEE. The length of the CDR3 is 15 residues.

This clone was detected a few times. The chain carries TRBV3-1 (or the pseudogene TRBV3-2) and TRBJ1-2, with 8 bases lining up with TRBD1. CDR1 and CDR2 from the germline V gene are LGHDT and YNNKEL (reference sequence). Losses at the gene ends were 0 bases for V and 7 bases for J; bases not matched to a gene: 4. This CDR3 spans 14 amino acids. The CDR3 DNA is TGTGCCAGCAGCCAAGACCCAGGGGGCGCTGGCTACACCTTC. As protein: CASSQDPGGAGYTF.